This TCR beta chain was captured in a study of blood T cell repertoires in COVID-19 (dated by TCRdb to about 2020). General notes on the study: Samples covering the acute and convalescent phases of COVID-19 were provided by collaborators in the United States, Italy and Spain. The prospective study material was composed of cDNA or gDNA derived from T cells, B-cell-depleted T cells, or PBMCs. The dataset comprised deeply sampled blood TCRbeta repertoires from subjects exposed to, actively infected with, or recovered from COVID-19. The repertoires were made available in a free public database intended to serve as a resource for research on the immune response to SARS-CoV-2. The samples were drawn from the first 160 participants of the ongoing ImmuneRACE study and from more than 1,000 subjects provided by 6 global collaborators. The sample metadata nearly always contained a de-identified subject ID, COVID-19 status, age in years and sex. Where HLA class I and class II types were available, the types were taken from metadata supplied by the sample provider, not from assay-based typing. Study-wide findings and limitations: How much clinical and demographic metadata was included differed by source and by participant, and the metadata was provided uncurated.

Collaborating institutions collected whole blood in K2EDTA tubes following their own protocols. Collaborator samples were shipped for TCRbeta analysis as frozen whole blood, isolated PBMCs, or DNA extracted from either sample type. Taken from cysteine to phenylalanine, the CDR3 has 13 residues. Only CDR3 DNA remains: 39 bases, in frame from the first base. TCRbeta CDR3 regions were amplified from genomic DNA by means of the immunoSEQ Assay, a bias-controlled multiplex PCR. Concerning the study's data processing: The number of nucleated cells in each sample was estimated by amplification of reference gene primers within the assay. To quantify the absolute abundance of each unique TCRbeta CDR3 rearrangement, sequence reads were collapsed and filtered. For each sample, productive Simpson clonality was calculated as the square root of Simpson's diversity index across productive rearrangements. TCRdb limited this immuneACCESS table to in-frame rearrangements with V and J called. A share of clones is missing; checked studies link under half to unresolved V genes, and the rest is unexplained. V and J calls and clone size follow that table, whereas D and trimming were derived from the DNA. The sample records approximately 70,000 clones, about four fifths of which are singletons. Approximately 19% of the sample is held by the ten biggest clonotypes.

The sample holds one count of this clone. It lacks a known antigen. The sample holds no much larger clone one base away, and base qualities are not on file. The rearranged chain carries TRBV12-3 or TRBV12-4 and TRBJ1-3, with the D gene uncertain. The sample was peripheral blood. The TCR originated in a human donor in a cohort sampled during active COVID-19. For the CDR3, the sequence is CAINSQSGNTIYF. The bases are TGTGCGATCAATTCCCAGTCTGGAAACACCATATATTTT.